Listed below are T cell receptor beta chains from one sample, sequenced in a study of human T cells and chemical hapten exposure. TCRdb re-analysed the RACE reads in MiXCR, keeping a single row per CDR3 protein. The repertoire holds more than 150,000 distinct CDR3 sequences, with around 30% as singletons. This sample comprised whole blood, obtained in connection with sensitization to the hapten diphenylcyclopropenone (DPC). The receptors originated from a woman between 25 and 40 years old with alopecia areata. Some clones in this sample may be carry-over from other donors' samples. CDR3s include the opening cysteine and the closing phenylalanine or tryptophan. The D gene is left open where the match is weak. A clone size is listed for some rows: how often the clone was seen (once, few, many), or a class if it is expanded.

NA	TRBV6-2/TRBV6-3	TRBJ1-5	NA	CASTLFPGGQPQHF	TGTGCCAGCACTCTTTTTCCGGGAGGGCAGCCCCAGCATTTT
many	TRBV12-3/TRBV12-4	TRBJ2-7	NA	CASSIGSYEQYF	TGTGCCAGCAGTATCGGATCCTACGAGCAGTACTTC
few	TRBV27	TRBJ2-3	NA	CASSLEYTDTQYF	TGTGCCAGCAGTTTGGAGTACACAGATACGCAGTATTTT
few	TRBV4-3	TRBJ1-4	TRBD1	CASSHIPGQGDYEKLFF	TGCGCCAGCAGCCACATTCCCGGACAGGGGGACTATGAAAAACTGTTTTTT
NA	TRBV7-2	TRBJ1-1	NA	CASSYTRGGPEAFF	TGTGCCAGCAGCTATACCAGGGGAGGGCCTGAAGCTTTCTTT
NA	TRBV5-1	TRBJ2-7	TRBD2	CASSFLAGVSSSEQYF	TGCGCCAGCAGCTTCCTAGCGGGAGTGTCGTCCTCCGAGCAGTACTTC
few	TRBV11-2	TRBJ2-3	NA	CASSPGHSGSTDTQYF	TGTGCCAGCAGCCCGGGACATTCGGGGAGCACAGATACGCAGTATTTT
few	TRBV20-1	TRBJ2-7	NA	CSASDPAGSSSYEQYF	TGCAGTGCTTCAGACCCGGCGGGGTCGAGCTCCTACGAGCAGTACTTC
NA	TRBV5-1	TRBJ2-2	TRBD1	CASNGQGAAGELFF	TGCGCCAGCAACGGACAGGGGGCGGCCGGGGAGCTGTTTTTT
few	TRBV4-3	TRBJ2-3	NA	CASSYGEGATQYF	TGCGCCAGCAGCTACGGGGAGGGGGCTACGCAGTATTTT
many	TRBV28	TRBJ2-6	NA	CASSLGSSGANVLTF	TGTGCCAGCAGTTTAGGGTCCTCTGGGGCCAACGTCCTGACTTTC
NA	TRBV25-1	TRBJ2-3	TRBD1	CASSSGQGGQYF	TGTGCCAGCAGTTCGGGACAAGGGGGCCAGTATTTT
few	TRBV28	TRBJ2-7	NA	CASTSGRGYEQYF	TGTGCCAGTACGTCTGGGAGAGGCTACGAGCAGTACTTC
NA	TRBV28	TRBJ1-4	TRBD1	CASSAGQINEKLFF	TGTGCCAGCAGTGCGGGACAGATTAATGAAAAACTGTTTTTT